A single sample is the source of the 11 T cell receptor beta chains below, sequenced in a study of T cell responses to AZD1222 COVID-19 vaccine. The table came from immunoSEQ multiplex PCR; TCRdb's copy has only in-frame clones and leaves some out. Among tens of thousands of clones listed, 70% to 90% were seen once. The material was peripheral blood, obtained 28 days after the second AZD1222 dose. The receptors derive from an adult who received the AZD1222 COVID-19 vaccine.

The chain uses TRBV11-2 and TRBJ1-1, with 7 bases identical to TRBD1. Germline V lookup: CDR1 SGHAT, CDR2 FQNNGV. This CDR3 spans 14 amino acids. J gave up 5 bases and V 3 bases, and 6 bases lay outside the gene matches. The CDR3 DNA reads TGTGCCAGCAGCTTGACAGGGAGGGAGACTGAAGCTTTCTTT. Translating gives CASSLTGRETEAFF. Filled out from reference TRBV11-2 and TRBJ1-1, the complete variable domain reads EAGVAQSPRYKIIEKRQSVAFWCNPISGHATLYWYQQILGQGPKLLIQFQNNGVVDDSQLPKDRFSAERLKGVDSTLKIQPAKLEDSAVYLCASSLTGRETEAFFGQGTRLTVV.

The CDR3 DNA reads TGCAGTGCTAGAGATACCGGGGAGCTGTTTTTT. Translated: CSARDTGELFF. The rearrangement joins TRBV20-1 to TRBJ2-2; no firm D call. The CDR3 contains 11 residues. V was cut by 0 bases and J by 5 bases, with 1 base left in between. The germline V gene encodes CDR1 DFQATT and CDR2 SNEGSKA (reference sequence).

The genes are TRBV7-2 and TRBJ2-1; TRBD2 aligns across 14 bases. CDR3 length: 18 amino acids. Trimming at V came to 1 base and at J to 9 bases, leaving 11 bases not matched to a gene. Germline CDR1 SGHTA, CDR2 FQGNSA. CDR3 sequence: CASSLGTGTSGRVAEQFF. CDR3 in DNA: TGTGCCAGCAGCTTAGGCACCGGGACTAGCGGGAGAGTAGCTGAGCAGTTCTTC. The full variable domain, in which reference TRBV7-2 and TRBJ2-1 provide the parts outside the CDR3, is GAGVSQSPSNKVTEKGKDVELRCDPISGHTALYWYRQSLGQGLEFLIYFQGNSAPDKSGLPSDRFSAERTGGSVSTLTIQRTQQEDSAVYLCASSLGTGTSGRVAEQFFGPGTRLTVL.

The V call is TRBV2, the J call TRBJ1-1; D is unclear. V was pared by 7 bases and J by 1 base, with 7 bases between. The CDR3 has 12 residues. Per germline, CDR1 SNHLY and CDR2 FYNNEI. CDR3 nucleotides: TGTGCCAGCAACCGGGAGAACACTGAAGCTTTCTTT. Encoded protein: CASNRENTEAFF.

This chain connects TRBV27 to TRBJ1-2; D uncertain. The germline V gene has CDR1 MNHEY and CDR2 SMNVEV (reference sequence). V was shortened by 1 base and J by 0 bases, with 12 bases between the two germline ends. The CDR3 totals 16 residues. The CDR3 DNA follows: TGTGCCAGCAGTTTATTGTCTCCAGGATCTAACTATGGCTACACCTTC. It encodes CASSLLSPGSNYGYTF.

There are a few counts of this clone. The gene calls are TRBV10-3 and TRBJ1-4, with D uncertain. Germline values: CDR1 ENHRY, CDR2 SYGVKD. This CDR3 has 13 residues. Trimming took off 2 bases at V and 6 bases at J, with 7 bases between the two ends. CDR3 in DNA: TGTGCCATCAGTGAGGACGGGGATGAAAAACTGTTTTTT. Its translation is CAISEDGDEKLFF.

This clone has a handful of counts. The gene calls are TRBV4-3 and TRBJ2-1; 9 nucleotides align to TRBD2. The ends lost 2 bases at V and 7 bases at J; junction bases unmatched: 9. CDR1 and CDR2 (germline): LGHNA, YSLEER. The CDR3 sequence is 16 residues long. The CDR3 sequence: CASSQIASGARNEQFF. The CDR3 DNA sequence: TGCGCCAGCAGCCAAATTGCTAGCGGGGCTCGGAATGAGCAGTTCTTC.

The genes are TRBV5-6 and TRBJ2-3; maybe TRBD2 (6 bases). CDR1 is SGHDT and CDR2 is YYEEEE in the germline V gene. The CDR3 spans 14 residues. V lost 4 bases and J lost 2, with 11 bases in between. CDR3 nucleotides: TGTGCCAGCAGCCCCCCGGGACTCACAGATACGCAGTATTTT. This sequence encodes CASSPPGLTDTQYF.

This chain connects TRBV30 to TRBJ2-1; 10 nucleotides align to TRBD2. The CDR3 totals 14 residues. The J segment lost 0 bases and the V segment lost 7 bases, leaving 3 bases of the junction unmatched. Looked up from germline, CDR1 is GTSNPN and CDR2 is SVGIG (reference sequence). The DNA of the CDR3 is TGTGCCTTACAGCGGGGGGGCTCCTACAATGAGCAGTTCTTC. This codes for CALQRGGSYNEQFF. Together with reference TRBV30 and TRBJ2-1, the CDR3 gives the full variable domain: SQTIHQWPATLVQPVGSPLSLECTVEGTSNPNLYWYRQAAGRGLQLLFYSVGIGQISSEVPQNLSASRPQDRQFILSSKKLLLSDSGFYLCALQRGGSYNEQFFGPGTRLTVL.

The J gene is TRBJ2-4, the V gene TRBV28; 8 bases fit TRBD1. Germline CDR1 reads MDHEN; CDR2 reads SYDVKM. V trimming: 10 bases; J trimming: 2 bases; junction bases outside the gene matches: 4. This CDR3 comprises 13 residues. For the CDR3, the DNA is TGTGCCACCAGGGGGCAGTCCAAAAACATTCAGTACTTC. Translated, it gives CATRGQSKNIQYF.

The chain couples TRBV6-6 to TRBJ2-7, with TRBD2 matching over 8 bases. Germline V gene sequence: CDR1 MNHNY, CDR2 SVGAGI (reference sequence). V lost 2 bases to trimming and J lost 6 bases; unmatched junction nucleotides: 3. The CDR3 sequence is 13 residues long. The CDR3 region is CASSYAGTSEQYF. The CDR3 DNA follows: TGTGCCAGCAGTTACGCCGGGACTAGCGAGCAGTACTTC.